This T cell receptor beta chain was obtained from a study of cytomegalovirus exposure and HLA in healthy donors. Across the whole study: Earlier results showed roughly 120 million unique TCR beta sequences derived from some 180 million T cells. Study results and limitations: The authors listed approximately 150 TCR beta chains as cytomegalovirus-associated.

The primer mix had 60 Vbeta and 13 Jbeta primers. TCRdb's table, derived via immunoSEQ multiplex PCR, lists solely in-frame clones and lacks some. The table has fewer than 200,000 clones, roughly four fifths seen once. The CDR3 covers 15 residues. The V segment lost 0 bases and the J segment 7 bases; nucleotides outside the gene matches: 2. CDR1 is SGHKS, CDR2 YYEKEE, per germline (reference sequence). Nominal health characterized the donors when sampled, though unrecorded immune exposures were likely. As concerns this clone: Its antigen is not identified.

The origin of this receptor is a female donor in good health and CMV-seronegative. V is TRBV5-5 and J is TRBJ2-1; 12 bases match TRBD2. Sequences were obtained from PBMCs. For the CDR3, the DNA is TGTGCCAGCAGCTTGGGGACTAGCGGGATGAATGAGCAGTTCTTC. It translates to CASSLGTSGMNEQFF.